What follows describes a single T cell receptor beta chain. This CDR3 contains 15 residues. Germline V lookup: CDR1 MNHEY, CDR2 SMNVEV (reference sequence). V shed 6 bases and J 2 bases; nucleotides not matched to a gene: 6. The sample belongs to a study of blood T cell repertoires in COVID-19. Study background: COVID-19 samples, acute and convalescent, were from the United States, Italy and Spain. PBMCs, B-cell-depleted T cells, or T cells provided the cDNA or gDNA that made up the material.

Seattle-derived patients entered the study during active infection and were followed longitudinally. As handled by the study authors: Reference gene primers were amplified, and this amplification served to estimate nucleated cell counts. Profiling relied on immunoSEQ multiplex PCR, and the TCRdb table lists in-frame clones only, not all of them. V and J calls and clone size follow that table, whereas D and trimming were derived from the DNA. Here the sample spans about 370,000 clones, 80% to 90% being singletons. Sequencing was carried out using peripheral blood. This sequence was found in a woman under 40 with COVID-19, enrolled during active disease. The gene calls are TRBV27 and TRBJ2-1; 8 positions agree with TRBD2. The chain's CDR3 is CASSLSGSPYNEQFF. The CDR3 region has the DNA TGTGCCAGCAGCCTGAGCGGGAGCCCCTACAATGAGCAGTTCTTC.